The next 30 T cell receptor beta chains were all read from a single sample in a study of cytomegalovirus exposure and HLA in healthy donors. The PCR was carried out with 60 Vbeta primers and 13 Jbeta primers. Sequencing used immunoSEQ multiplex PCR; TCRdb keeps in-frame clones, though not all of them. The data show some 150,000 clones, with roughly 82% seen just once and roughly a tenth held by the top ten. The sequenced sample consisted of PBMCs. The source is a man aged 45-65 years in good health and CMV-seropositive.

This clone was counted once. V gene TRBV4-3 combines with J gene TRBJ2-2, with 9 bases aligning to TRBD1. The CDR3 spans 17 residues. Germline assignment: CDR1 LGHNA and CDR2 YSLEER. The trim removed 4 bases at V and 5 bases at J, leaving 11 bases unmatched. The CDR3 protein is CASSRDRGFLRTGELFF. In DNA, the CDR3 is TGCGCCAGCAGCCGTGACAGGGGGTTTTTGAGAACCGGGGAGCTGTTTTTT.

This sequence joins TRBV7-2 and TRBJ1-2; TRBD1 matches 8 bases. J gave up 5 bases and V 0 bases, and 8 bases lay outside the gene matches. The CDR3 covers 16 residues. Germline V gene sequence: CDR1 SGHTA, CDR2 FQGNSA. The CDR3 region is CASSLAASRGLYGYTF. The CDR3 DNA reads TGTGCCAGCAGCTTAGCGGCCAGCAGGGGGCTATATGGCTACACCTTC. The full variable domain, in which reference TRBV7-2 and TRBJ1-2 provide the parts outside the CDR3, is GAGVSQSPSNKVTEKGKDVELRCDPISGHTALYWYRQSLGQGLEFLIYFQGNSAPDKSGLPSDRFSAERTGGSVSTLTIQRTQQEDSAVYLCASSLAASRGLYGYTFGSGTRLTVV.

V gene TRBV7-2 combines with J gene TRBJ2-7, with D possibly matching TRBD1 (5 bases). The V end was cut by 3 bases, the J end by 6 bases, with 12 bases between. The CDR3 sequence is 13 residues long. The germline gives CDR1 SGHTA, CDR2 FQGNSA. Here the CDR3 DNA reads TGTGCCAGCAGCTTCAGGGCCGAAGGCGAGCAGTACTTC. It encodes CASSFRAEGEQYF.

This sequence joins TRBV19 and TRBJ2-7; 9 nucleotides match TRBD2. The CDR3 has 14 residues. Germline CDR1 and CDR2: LNHDA and SQIVND (reference sequence). Trimming at V came to 4 bases and at J to 4 bases, leaving 5 bases not matched to a gene. The DNA for the CDR3 is TGTGCCAGTAGTACCGCGGGGGGGAGGTACGAGCAGTACTTC. Protein sequence: CASSTAGGRYEQYF.

The DNA of the CDR3 is TGTGCCAGCAGTTTAGACTCTAGCTCCTACAATGAGCAGTTCTTC. Its protein product is CASSLDSSSYNEQFF. This chain connects TRBV28 to TRBJ2-1; D call uncertain. The CDR3 sequence is 15 residues long. The germline gives CDR1 MDHEN, CDR2 SYDVKM. V was pared by 2 bases and J by 0 bases, with 8 bases between.

V usage is TRBV6-5 and J usage is TRBJ2-5; D is ambiguous. V was shortened by 1 base and J by 7 bases, with 10 bases between the two germline ends. Germline values: CDR1 MNHEY, CDR2 SVGAGI. CDR3 length: 13 residues. The CDR3 loop reads CASSYFEGGTQYF. In nucleotides, the CDR3 is TGTGCCAGCAGTTACTTCGAAGGCGGGACCCAGTACTTC.

This clone has only a few counts. This chain connects TRBV28 to TRBJ2-1; D uncertain. CDR3 length: 11 residues. Germline V gene data show CDR1 as MDHEN and CDR2 as SYDVKM. V lost 1 base, J lost 7 bases, and 2 bases lay in between. This CDR3 reads CASSLLNEQFF. The CDR3 DNA sequence: TGTGCCAGCAGTTTATTAAATGAGCAGTTCTTC.

To note about this clone: The CDR3 does not close with the conserved phenylalanine or tryptophan, likely indicating a read error. It is unclear where the CDR3 begins or ends on the DNA, so no DNA is shown, and the CDR3 is as TCRdb lists it. The chain employs TRBV21-1 and TRBJ1-1. TRBV21-1 is classified as a pseudogene. Ends included, the CDR3 has 8 residues. The CDR3 loop reads CASSNRFC.

The V call is TRBV5-6, the J call TRBJ1-4; D is unresolved. V lost 1 base and J 4 bases, leaving 14 bases between the germline ends. This CDR3 is 16 amino acids long. Germline V lookup: CDR1 SGHDT, CDR2 YYEEEE. DNA for the CDR3: TGTGCCAGCAGCTTGCGGCAGGTGCTGAATAATGAAAAACTGTTTTTT. It translates to CASSLRQVLNNEKLFF.

Details on this clone: This sample includes further DNA sequences coding for the same CDR3. The chain joins TRBV28 to TRBJ1-1; 9 nucleotides line up with TRBD1. V shed 9 bases and J 3 bases; nucleotides not matched to a gene: 5. This CDR3 spans 13 amino acids. Looked up from germline, CDR1 is MDHEN and CDR2 is SYDVKM. The CDR3 nucleotides read TGTGCCAGTCGCCGGGACAGGGACACTGAAGCTTTCTTT. As protein: CASRRDRDTEAFF.

Only a few counts were recorded for this clone. For the CDR3, the DNA is TGTGCCAGCAGCGTAGCCGGGACAGTCGATTCACCCCTCCACTTT. It codes for CASSVAGTVDSPLHF. The chain uses TRBV9 and TRBJ1-6; 7 bases agree with TRBD1. Trimming at V came to 0 bases and at J to 8 bases, leaving 5 bases not matched to a gene. CDR3 length equals 15 residues. From germline, CDR1 is SGDLS and CDR2 YYNGEE.

The V and J genes are TRBV7-9 and TRBJ1-5; the D gene is possibly TRBD1 (5 bases). CDR1 and CDR2 (germline): SEHNR, FQNEAQ (reference sequence). V was trimmed by 5 bases and J by 2 bases, leaving 10 bases between them. The CDR3 is made up of 14 amino acids. CDR3 DNA: TGTGCCAGCAGCGTGGACAACGGCAATCAGCCCCAGCATTTT. Its protein product is CASSVDNGNQPQHF.

The chain couples TRBV2 to TRBJ2-1, with D perhaps TRBD2 (5 bases). V was shortened by 4 bases and J by 5 bases, with 6 bases between the two germline ends. In germline, CDR1 is SNHLY, CDR2 FYNNEI. This CDR3 has 12 residues. The CDR3: CASSGRHNEQFF. DNA of the CDR3: TGTGCCAGCAGTGGGAGGCACAATGAGCAGTTCTTC. The full variable domain, rest sourced from reference TRBV2 and TRBJ2-1, is EPEVTQTPSHQVTQMGQEVILRCVPISNHLYFYWYRQILGQKVEFLVSFYNNEISEKSEIFDDQFSVERPDGSNFTLKIRSTKLEDSAMYFCASSGRHNEQFFGPGTRLTVL.

This clone was seen a few times. The rearrangement links TRBV7-2 to TRBJ1-5; no clear D gene. V was cut by 5 bases and J by 5 bases, with 16 bases left in between. CDR3 length: 15 residues. In germline, CDR1 is SGHTA, CDR2 FQGNSA. This CDR3 reads CASSKEGTSDQPQHF. CDR3 sequence (DNA): TGTGCCAGCAGCAAGGAGGGTACCTCCGATCAGCCCCAGCATTTT.

This CDR3 is CSVVRELGDRTQYF. CDR3 DNA sequence: TGCAGCGTTGTCCGGGAGCTGGGGGACAGGACCCAGTACTTC. The chain couples TRBV29-1 to TRBJ2-5; D might be TRBD1 (7 bases). CDR1 and CDR2 (germline): SQVTM, ANQGSEA. CDR3 size: 14 residues. The V and J ends lost 4 bases and 7 bases respectively, with 19 bases between them.

This clone has just a few counts. The chain couples TRBV27 to TRBJ2-5, with 11 nucleotides matching TRBD2. CDR1 is MNHEY and CDR2 is SMNVEV in the germline V gene (reference sequence). This CDR3 has 16 amino acids. Trimming at V came to 5 bases and at J to 4 bases, leaving 9 bases not matched to a gene. In nucleotides, the CDR3 is TGTGCCAGCAGTCCGGAACTAGCGGGAGCCGGAGAGACCCAGTACTTC. It codes for CASSPELAGAGETQYF.

Regarding this clone: The DNA is omitted, as the CDR3 cannot be located on it reliably, and the CDR3 follows TCRdb's listing. V gene TRBV6-5 combines with J gene TRBJ1-1; the tabulated D call, TRBD1, remains unverified against the DNA. The CDR3 is 14 amino acids long, termini counted. Germline values: CDR1 MNHEY, CDR2 SVGAGI. The CDR3 sequence is CASSFLETGHEAFF.

This clone was recorded once. V is TRBV25-1 and J is TRBJ1-1; 8 positions match TRBD1. Per the germline V gene, CDR1 is MGHDK and CDR2 is SYGVNS. The V segment lost 5 bases and the J segment 5 bases; nucleotides outside the gene matches: 4. The CDR3 sequence is 13 residues long. CDR3 sequence: CASSRTGLTEAFF. The CDR3 bases are TGTGCCAGCAGTAGGACAGGGCTTACTGAAGCTTTCTTT.

The rearrangement links TRBV4-1 to TRBJ1-2, with 8 bases aligning to TRBD1. CDR3 length: 14 residues. Germline loops: CDR1 MGHRA, CDR2 YSYEKL. The V gene end was trimmed by 6 bases and the J gene end by 8 bases; junction bases not matched to a gene: 11. The CDR3 sequence is CASSLADRDEGYTF. CDR3 nucleotides: TGCGCCAGCAGTCTAGCGGACAGGGACGAAGGCTACACCTTC.

The chain links TRBV2 to TRBJ1-1; TRBD1 matches 8 bases. Trimming at V came to 4 bases and at J to 12 bases, leaving 4 bases not matched to a gene. Germline V gene lookup returns CDR1 SNHLY and CDR2 FYNNEI. The CDR3 runs 11 residues. The CDR3 loop reads CASSVRDRTFF. CDR3 in DNA: TGTGCCAGCAGTGTCCGGGACAGGACTTTCTTT.

This chain joins TRBV30 and TRBJ1-1; D might be TRBD1 (6 bases). V lost 2 bases and J lost 5, with 9 bases in between. Germline V lookup: CDR1 GTSNPN, CDR2 SVGIG (reference sequence). This CDR3 has 12 amino acids. Here the CDR3 DNA reads TGTGCCTGGAGTAAGGGGGGGACTGAAGCTTTCTTT. The encoded protein is CAWSKGGTEAFF.

V gene TRBV9 combines with J gene TRBJ2-5, with 14 bases fitting TRBD2. The germline gives CDR1 SGDLS, CDR2 YYNGEE. V lost 3 bases, J lost 4 bases, and 2 bases stayed unmatched. The CDR3 length is 15 residues. CDR3 residues: CASSDGLAGGETQYF. CDR3 DNA: TGTGCCAGCAGCGACGGACTAGCGGGGGGAGAGACCCAGTACTTC.

The chain joins TRBV7-3 to TRBJ2-5; TRBD2 aligns across 8 bases. CDR1 is SGHTA, CDR2 FQGTGA, per germline. The CDR3 extends over 12 amino acids. The V and J ends lost 5 bases and 11 bases, in that order; junction bases with no gene match: 7. CDR3 in amino acids: CASSRAGGEQYF. In DNA form, the CDR3 reads TGTGCCAGCAGCCGGGCGGGGGGAGAGCAGTACTTC.

The sample holds one count of this clone. CDR3 in amino acids: CASSLARGTGNTEAFF. The CDR3, as DNA: TGTGCCAGCAGCTTGGCTCGCGGGACTGGGAACACTGAAGCTTTCTTT. The J gene is TRBJ1-1, the V gene TRBV5-6; possible D gene TRBD1, 5 bases. The germline V and J ends were trimmed by 0 bases and 1 base, with 13 bases remaining between them. Germline V gene sequence: CDR1 SGHDT, CDR2 YYEEEE. The CDR3 sequence is 16 residues long.

The rearrangement links TRBV7-9 to TRBJ1-2; D uncertain. Germline CDR1 reads SEHNR; CDR2 reads FQNEAQ (reference sequence). CDR3 length: 13 amino acids. V was trimmed by 5 bases and J by 7 bases, leaving 14 bases between them. The CDR3 DNA follows: TGTGCCAGCAGCCCATCGACAATGTTTGGCTACACCTTC. Amino acids: CASSPSTMFGYTF.

CDR3 region: CASSVGQGHSNQPQHF. CDR3 coding DNA: TGTGCCAGCAGCGTAGGACAGGGCCATAGCAATCAGCCCCAGCATTTT. The chain combines TRBV7-9 with TRBJ1-5, with TRBD1 matching over 8 bases. The CDR3 extends over 16 amino acids. V trimming: 5 bases; J trimming: 0 bases; junction bases outside the gene matches: 6. CDR1 is SEHNR, CDR2 FQNEAQ, per germline (reference sequence).

The rearrangement links TRBV5-5 to TRBJ1-2; D may be TRBD1 (6 bases). Looked up from germline, CDR1 is SGHKS and CDR2 is YYEKEE (reference sequence). The V end was cut by 1 base, the J end by 3 bases, with 10 bases between. The CDR3 extends over 14 amino acids. CDR3 protein: CASSLPGVHYGYTF. The DNA for the CDR3 is TGTGCCAGCAGCTTGCCAGGGGTACACTATGGCTACACCTTC. Full variable domain (missing parts from reference TRBV5-5 and TRBJ1-2): DAGVTQSPTHLIKTRGQQVTLRCSPISGHKSVSWYQQVLGQGPQFIFQYYEKEERGRGNFPDRFSARQFPNYSSELNVNALLLGDSALYLCASSLPGVHYGYTFGSGTRLTVV.

The chain has TRBV7-9 and TRBJ2-1, with TRBD2 matching 13 bases. CDR1 is SEHNR and CDR2 is FQNEAQ in the germline V gene (reference sequence). The CDR3 loop spans 17 amino acids. The V and J ends lost 6 bases and 7 bases, in that order; junction bases with no gene match: 12. CDR3 in amino acids: CASRPGLAGAEGNEQFF. CDR3 DNA sequence: TGTGCCAGCAGACCTGGACTAGCGGGGGCCGAAGGGAATGAGCAGTTCTTC. The variable domain in full, with the rest retrieved from reference TRBV7-9 and TRBJ2-1, is DTGVSQNPRHKITKRGQNVTFRCDPISEHNRLYWYRQTLGQGPEFLTYFQNEAQLEKSRLLSDRFSAERPKGSFSTLEIQRTEQGDSAMYLCASRPGLAGAEGNEQFFGPGTRLTVL.

This clone occurred once. The V call is TRBV5-1, the J call TRBJ2-5, with 11 positions matching TRBD2. The J call may be wrong; the DNA end is better matched by TRBJ2-7. Germline V gene lookup returns CDR1 SGHRS and CDR2 YFSETQ. The CDR3 runs to 15 residues. The CDR3 sequence is CASSPRTSGRNEQYF. The CDR3 DNA reads as TGCGCCAGCAGCCCTAGGACTAGCGGGCGGAACGAGCAGTACTTC.

V usage is TRBV5-6 and J usage is TRBJ2-3, with D hard to call. Germline V CDR1 and CDR2: SGHDT, YYEEEE. The CDR3 is 13 residues long. The V gene lost 2 bases and the J gene lost 0 bases, with 4 bases spanning the gap. This CDR3 reads CASSFPSTDTQYF. In DNA form, the CDR3 reads TGTGCCAGCAGCTTCCCTAGCACAGATACGCAGTATTTT.